The 4 T cell receptor beta chains below were found in one sample sequenced in a study of blood T cell repertoires in COVID-19. Here immunoSEQ multiplex PCR was the method, and the copy in TCRdb shows in-frame clones only, minus some. The table includes about 320,000 clones, around nine tenths detected once. Source material: peripheral blood. The receptors shown here come from a woman aged 30 to 39 with COVID-19, enrolled during active disease.

The rearrangement uses TRBV6-5 and TRBJ1-1, with TRBD1 matching 8 bases. V shed 7 bases, J shed 3 bases, and the junction held 10 bases outside the gene matches. The length of the CDR3 is 15 residues. Germline CDR1 reads MNHEY; CDR2 reads SVGAGI. The CDR3 loop reads CASTRQGTSHTEAFF. The CDR3 nucleotides are TGTGCCAGCACCCGACAGGGGACGTCACACACTGAAGCTTTCTTT.

This clone was recorded only once. The rearrangement uses TRBV5-1 and TRBJ2-5; a possible D gene is TRBD2 (6 bases). V lost 5 bases, J lost 1 base, and 12 bases lay in between. This CDR3 comprises 14 residues. In germline, CDR1 is SGHRS, CDR2 YFSETQ. The CDR3 spells CASRPPGLQETQYF. The DNA of the CDR3 is TGCGCCAGCAGACCCCCGGGACTCCAAGAGACCCAGTACTTC.

This clone was found once. The V and J genes are TRBV19 and TRBJ2-1; tentatively, D is TRBD2 (5 bases). This CDR3 spans 16 amino acids. Deletions cut 8 bases from V and 0 bases from J, with 17 bases between. Looked up from germline, CDR1 is LNHDA and CDR2 is SQIVND (reference sequence). The CDR3 DNA reads as TGTGCCAGTCGATTACACGGGGAGAGCTCCTACAATGAGCAGTTCTTC. Protein: CASRLHGESSYNEQFF.

This chain links TRBV19 with TRBJ2-1, with unresolved D. From germline, CDR1 is LNHDA and CDR2 SQIVND (reference sequence). The ends were cut back, 10 bases at V and 2 bases at J, with 15 bases in the middle. This CDR3 has 14 residues. The CDR3 DNA follows: TGTGCCACGCCGGGTCCTTCGGCCTACAATGAGCAGTTCTTC. This encodes CATPGPSAYNEQFF.